These 6 T cell receptor beta chains originate from one sample sequenced in a study of blood T cells in healthy people across ages. Together with a sample-barcoded 5' primer, a J-beta primer mix was included in a second PCR lasting about 6 to 11 cycles. In TCRdb, the 5' RACE reads were re-called with MiXCR into one record per CDR3 protein. Counted here are roughly 1.6 million distinct CDR3 sequences, 30% to 35% occurring once; the ten biggest clones make up 11%. The sample was blood. All receptors come from a woman between 25 and 40 years old in good health.

The V and J genes are TRBV11-2 and TRBJ2-4; 8 bases agree with TRBD1. Gene TRBJ2-7 matches the end of the DNA better, so the J call may be wrong. Germline CDR1 reads SGHAT; CDR2 reads FQNNGV. The CDR3 runs 16 residues. CDR3 in DNA: TGTGCCAGCAGCTCAGGGGGCCAGGCAGTAGGGTACGAGCAGTACTTC. The encoded protein is CASSSGGQAVGYEQYF.

The CDR3 region has the DNA TGTGCCAGCAGCTTACTGGGGGGGCTCAGCGATGAGCAGTTCTTC. This gives the protein CASSLLGGLSDEQFF. The genes are TRBV7-3 and TRBJ2-1; a weak D match, TRBD2 (7 bases). This CDR3 is 15 amino acids long. Trimming left V 2 bases short and J 8 bases short, with 16 bases between. Germline values: CDR1 SGHTA, CDR2 FQGTGA.

This clonotype was observed a few times. The CDR3 is CASSAISLSDNDKGAFF. Here the CDR3 DNA reads TGTGCCAGCAGCGCCATAAGTTTGTCGGACAACGATAAGGGAGCTTTCTTT. V is TRBV7-3 and J is TRBJ1-1; D might be TRBD1 (5 bases). This CDR3 comprises 17 residues. Trimming took off 5 bases at V and 10 bases at J, with 29 bases between the two ends. Germline-derived CDR1 and CDR2 are SGHTA and FQGTGA.

The chain is built from TRBV9 and TRBJ2-3; D is possibly TRBD1 (5 bases). The germline gives CDR1 SGDLS, CDR2 YYNGEE. CDR3 size: 13 residues. Between the trimmed V and J ends, which lost 4 bases and 6 bases, there was a span of 12 bases. CDR3 sequence: CASSFDPGDTQYF. CDR3 DNA sequence: TGTGCCAGCAGCTTCGATCCAGGGGATACGCAGTATTTT.

This chain uses TRBV6-6 with TRBJ2-7; D possibly corresponds to TRBD1 (6 bases). V lost 7 bases and J lost 3, with 16 bases in between. This CDR3 is 14 amino acids long. Per germline, CDR1 MNHNY and CDR2 SVGAGI (reference sequence). CDR3 sequence (DNA): TGTGCCAGCACCAGGGGCTACCCGCACTACGAGCAGTACTTC. Protein product: CASTRGYPHYEQYF.

This clonotype has only a few counts. V and J are TRBV24-1 and TRBJ2-3; D is ambiguous. Trimming cost V 6 bases and J 4 bases, with 10 bases left between them. CDR3 length: 13 residues. CDR1 and CDR2 (germline): KGHDR, SFDVKD. The CDR3 spells CATSNDLADTQYF. The CDR3 DNA follows: TGTGCCACCAGTAACGATCTCGCAGATACGCAGTATTTT.